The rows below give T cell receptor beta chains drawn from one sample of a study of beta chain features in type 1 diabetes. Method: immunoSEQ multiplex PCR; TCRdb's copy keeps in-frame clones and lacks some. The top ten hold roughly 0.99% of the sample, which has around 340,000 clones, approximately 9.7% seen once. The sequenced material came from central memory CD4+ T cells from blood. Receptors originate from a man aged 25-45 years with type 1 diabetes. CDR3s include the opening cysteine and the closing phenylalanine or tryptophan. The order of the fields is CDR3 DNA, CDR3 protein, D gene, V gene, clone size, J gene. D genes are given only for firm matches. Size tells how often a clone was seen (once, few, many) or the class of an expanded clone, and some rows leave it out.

CDR3nt: TGTGCCAGCAGGCTCACAGCTACCGAGCAGTACTTC
CDR3aa: CASRLTATEQYF
d_gene: NA
v_gene: TRBV2
abundance: NA
j_gene: TRBJ2-7

CDR3nt: TGTGCCAGCAGTGAATCGGGCAGCAATTCACCCCTCCACTTT
CDR3aa: CASSESGSNSPLHF
d_gene: NA
v_gene: TRBV6-1
abundance: NA
j_gene: TRBJ1-6

CDR3nt: TGTGCCAGCAGCTTTGGACTCTTCTCTTACGAGCAGTACTTC
CDR3aa: CASSFGLFSYEQYF
d_gene: NA
v_gene: TRBV7-2
abundance: few
j_gene: TRBJ2-7

CDR3nt: TGTGCCAGCGGAGACTCGGACGGCTATGGCTACACCTTC
CDR3aa: CASGDSDGYGYTF
d_gene: NA
v_gene: TRBV10-3
abundance: NA
j_gene: TRBJ1-2

CDR3nt: TGTGCCAGCAGCGTAGGGCCTAGCGGGGGGGCCACAGATACGCAGTATTTT
CDR3aa: CASSVGPSGGATDTQYF
d_gene: TRBD2
v_gene: TRBV9
abundance: few
j_gene: TRBJ2-3

CDR3nt: TGTGCCAGCAGACAGGGGCTCTACGAGCAGTACTTC
CDR3aa: CASRQGLYEQYF
d_gene: TRBD1
v_gene: TRBV6-5
abundance: NA
j_gene: TRBJ2-7

CDR3nt: TGTGCCAGCAGCTTGGCCCAAGCGGGGGGTTACGAGCAGTACTTC
CDR3aa: CASSLAQAGGYEQYF
d_gene: TRBD2
v_gene: TRBV5-4
abundance: NA
j_gene: TRBJ2-7

CDR3nt: TGCGCCAGCAGCTTGGATTGGGGAGGGAACACTGAAGCTTTCTTT
CDR3aa: CASSLDWGGNTEAFF
d_gene: NA
v_gene: TRBV5-1
abundance: few
j_gene: TRBJ1-1

CDR3nt: TGCAGCGTTGTGCAACAGGGGGGATACAATGAGCAGTTCTTC
CDR3aa: CSVVQQGGYNEQFF
d_gene: TRBD1
v_gene: TRBV29-1
abundance: NA
j_gene: TRBJ2-1

CDR3nt: TGTGCCAGCAGAGACCTCGGGACAGGGAAAGGTCAGCCCCAGCATTTT
CDR3aa: CASRDLGTGKGQPQHF
d_gene: TRBD1
v_gene: TRBV27
abundance: few
j_gene: TRBJ1-5

CDR3nt: TGCGCCAGCAGCCATAGGGACAGATACAATGAGCAGTTCTTC
CDR3aa: CASSHRDRYNEQFF
d_gene: TRBD1
v_gene: TRBV4-3
abundance: NA
j_gene: TRBJ2-1

CDR3nt: TGTGCCAGCAGCTTAGTGGAGACCACCTACGAGCAGTACTTC
CDR3aa: CASSLVETTYEQYF
d_gene: NA
v_gene: TRBV7-8
abundance: NA
j_gene: TRBJ2-7

CDR3nt: TGTGCCAGCAGCCAAGGTCGGACAGGGATGTCAGATACGCAGTATTTT
CDR3aa: CASSQGRTGMSDTQYF
d_gene: TRBD1
v_gene: TRBV14
abundance: NA
j_gene: TRBJ2-3

CDR3nt: TGTGCCACCTCCAACCGAGGCAGCGCCCACTATGGCTACACCTTC
CDR3aa: CATSNRGSAHYGYTF
d_gene: NA
v_gene: TRBV6-1
abundance: many
j_gene: TRBJ1-2

CDR3nt: TGTGCCAGCAGCCCCGTCTTGGGCGGCTACACCTTC
CDR3aa: CASSPVLGGYTF
d_gene: NA
v_gene: TRBV9
abundance: NA
j_gene: TRBJ1-2

CDR3nt: TGTGCCAGCAGCGTAGAAGGAGGGCGGGCTGGGGATACGCAGTATTTT
CDR3aa: CASSVEGGRAGDTQYF
d_gene: NA
v_gene: TRBV9
abundance: few
j_gene: TRBJ2-3

CDR3nt: TGTGCCAGCAGTTACGGGTGGGGGGACACAGATACGCAGTATTTT
CDR3aa: CASSYGWGDTDTQYF
d_gene: NA
v_gene: TRBV6-5
abundance: NA
j_gene: TRBJ2-3

CDR3nt: TGTGCCAGCAAACAGACAGGGTACTACGAGCAGTACTTC
CDR3aa: CASKQTGYYEQYF
d_gene: TRBD1
v_gene: TRBV6-6
abundance: NA
j_gene: TRBJ2-7

CDR3nt: TGTGCCAGCAGTTACCTCCGCGACTATGGCTACACCTTC
CDR3aa: CASSYLRDYGYTF
d_gene: NA
v_gene: TRBV6-5
abundance: few
j_gene: TRBJ1-2

CDR3nt: TGTGCCAGCAGCTATGGGGACGGATTCTCCTACGAGCAGTACTTC
CDR3aa: CASSYGDGFSYEQYF
d_gene: NA
v_gene: TRBV7-2
abundance: few
j_gene: TRBJ2-7

CDR3nt: TGTGCCAGCAGCTTAGCGCTAGCGGGGGCCCAAGAGACCCAGTACTTC
CDR3aa: CASSLALAGAQETQYF
d_gene: TRBD2
v_gene: TRBV11-2
abundance: NA
j_gene: TRBJ2-5

CDR3nt: TGTGCCAGCAGTTTATCGCTTAGCGGGGCCGTAGGAGAGACCCAGTACTTC
CDR3aa: CASSLSLSGAVGETQYF
d_gene: TRBD2
v_gene: TRBV28
abundance: many
j_gene: TRBJ2-5

CDR3nt: TGCGCCAGCAGCTTGGAGGCAGGGCGTGCGTTGGAGACCCAGTACTTC
CDR3aa: CASSLEAGRALETQYF
d_gene: NA
v_gene: TRBV5-1
abundance: NA
j_gene: TRBJ2-5

CDR3nt: TGTGCCAGCAGCTTGGCGGGGGGCTCCACTGAAGCTTTCTTT
CDR3aa: CASSLAGGSTEAFF
d_gene: NA
v_gene: TRBV7-2
abundance: NA
j_gene: TRBJ1-1

CDR3nt: TGTGCCAGCAGAGGTAGGGGGGCGAGGAACACTGAAGCTTTCTTT
CDR3aa: CASRGRGARNTEAFF
d_gene: NA
v_gene: TRBV6-6
abundance: NA
j_gene: TRBJ1-1

CDR3nt: TGTGCCATCAGTGAATGGCGCAGGGGAACTCTCAATGAGCAGTTCTTC
CDR3aa: CAISEWRRGTLNEQFF
d_gene: NA
v_gene: TRBV10-3
abundance: few
j_gene: TRBJ2-1

CDR3nt: TGCGCCAGCAGCCCGACTAGCGGGGGGCAGGATGAGCAGTTCTTC
CDR3aa: CASSPTSGGQDEQFF
d_gene: TRBD2
v_gene: TRBV5-1
abundance: many
j_gene: TRBJ2-1

CDR3nt: TGCGCCAGCAGTGCGGGGACAGAAAGCTATGGCTACACCTTC
CDR3aa: CASSAGTESYGYTF
d_gene: TRBD1
v_gene: TRBV10-1
abundance: NA
j_gene: TRBJ1-2

CDR3nt: TGTGCCAGCAGCTTAAGTCCGACCCAAGAGACCCAGTACTTC
CDR3aa: CASSLSPTQETQYF
d_gene: NA
v_gene: TRBV11-2
abundance: NA
j_gene: TRBJ2-5

CDR3nt: TGCGCCAGCTGGGGCCCTGGGGAACAGCCCCAGCATTTT
CDR3aa: CASWGPGEQPQHF
d_gene: NA
v_gene: TRBV4-3
abundance: NA
j_gene: TRBJ1-5

CDR3nt: TGTGCCAGCAGTGGGCCGTTCGAGGATCCCAACTATGGCTACACCTTC
CDR3aa: CASSGPFEDPNYGYTF
d_gene: NA
v_gene: TRBV28
abundance: few
j_gene: TRBJ1-2

CDR3nt: TGTGCCAGCAGCCTATCCCGACAGGTTGAAGCTTTCTTT
CDR3aa: CASSLSRQVEAFF
d_gene: NA
v_gene: TRBV7-2
abundance: few
j_gene: TRBJ1-1

CDR3nt: TGCGCCAGCAGCCAAGATAGAGTCGGGGGCGGGAGCTCCTATAATTCACCCCTCCACTTT
CDR3aa: CASSQDRVGGGSSYNSPLHF
d_gene: NA
v_gene: TRBV4-3
abundance: NA
j_gene: TRBJ1-6

CDR3nt: TGTGCCAGCAGTGACCGGGACAGCCGGTACTTC
CDR3aa: CASSDRDSRYF
d_gene: TRBD1
v_gene: TRBV6-5
abundance: NA
j_gene: TRBJ2-5

CDR3nt: TGTGCCAGCAGCTTGCGCGGGGGTGAGACCCAGTACTTC
CDR3aa: CASSLRGGETQYF
d_gene: TRBD2
v_gene: TRBV5-6
abundance: NA
j_gene: TRBJ2-5

CDR3nt: TGTGCCAGCAGCTTAGATGGGACTACTCAAGAGACCCAGTACTTC
CDR3aa: CASSLDGTTQETQYF
d_gene: TRBD2
v_gene: TRBV7-9
abundance: NA
j_gene: TRBJ2-5

CDR3nt: TGTGCCAGCAGTTTGATGGGGAACTCACCCCTCCACTTT
CDR3aa: CASSLMGNSPLHF
d_gene: NA
v_gene: TRBV28
abundance: many
j_gene: TRBJ1-6

CDR3nt: TGTGCCAGTAGTAACCCTAACTATGGCTACACCTTC
CDR3aa: CASSNPNYGYTF
d_gene: NA
v_gene: TRBV19
abundance: few
j_gene: TRBJ1-2

CDR3nt: TGTGCCAGCAGCTTAGATTTCTATGAAAAACTGTTTTTT
CDR3aa: CASSLDFYEKLFF
d_gene: NA
v_gene: TRBV7-2
abundance: few
j_gene: TRBJ1-4

CDR3nt: TGTGCCAGCAGTCCTAGCGGGGGGGCCACGGCCAAAAACATTCAGTACTTC
CDR3aa: CASSPSGGATAKNIQYF
d_gene: TRBD2
v_gene: TRBV5-4
abundance: NA
j_gene: TRBJ2-4

CDR3nt: TGCGCCAGCAGCCAAGGGGTTTCCCTCATTCTAGGAAACTATGGCTACACCTTC
CDR3aa: CASSQGVSLILGNYGYTF
d_gene: NA
v_gene: TRBV4-3
abundance: NA
j_gene: TRBJ1-2

CDR3nt: TGTGCCAGCAGCGTAGGACAGGGGTACCAAGAGACCCAGTACTTC
CDR3aa: CASSVGQGYQETQYF
d_gene: TRBD1
v_gene: TRBV9
abundance: NA
j_gene: TRBJ2-5

CDR3nt: TGCGCCAGCAGCTTGGATCCAGGGGCGAACTATGGCTACACCTTC
CDR3aa: CASSLDPGANYGYTF
d_gene: NA
v_gene: TRBV5-1
abundance: few
j_gene: TRBJ1-2

CDR3nt: TGTGCCAGCAGCCGAACTAGCGTCCAAGAGACCCAGTACTTC
CDR3aa: CASSRTSVQETQYF
d_gene: TRBD2
v_gene: TRBV6-5
abundance: few
j_gene: TRBJ2-5

CDR3nt: TGCAGCGTTGAGGCATATAATGAAAAACTGTTTTTT
CDR3aa: CSVEAYNEKLFF
d_gene: NA
v_gene: TRBV29-1
abundance: once
j_gene: TRBJ1-4

CDR3nt: TGCGCCAGCAGCTCTGGGGGACACGCTGGGGCCAACGTCCTGACTTTC
CDR3aa: CASSSGGHAGANVLTF
d_gene: NA
v_gene: TRBV5-1
abundance: few
j_gene: TRBJ2-6

CDR3nt: TGCGCCAGCAGCGTGGGACAGGCACAAGAGACCCAGTACTTC
CDR3aa: CASSVGQAQETQYF
d_gene: TRBD1
v_gene: TRBV5-1
abundance: few
j_gene: TRBJ2-5

CDR3nt: TGTGCCAGCAGCCAAGATGCCCCCACTAGCGGGGGGCCCTACTACGAGCAGTACTTC
CDR3aa: CASSQDAPTSGGPYYEQYF
d_gene: TRBD2
v_gene: TRBV4-2
abundance: NA
j_gene: TRBJ2-7

CDR3nt: TGTGCCAGCAGCTCACCCGGGACAGGGGGTTTGGATACGCAGTATTTT
CDR3aa: CASSSPGTGGLDTQYF
d_gene: TRBD1
v_gene: TRBV9
abundance: NA
j_gene: TRBJ2-3

CDR3nt: TGTGCCAGCAGCCATAGGGGGAGGAACACTGAAGCTTTCTTT
CDR3aa: CASSHRGRNTEAFF
d_gene: NA
v_gene: TRBV14
abundance: NA
j_gene: TRBJ1-1

CDR3nt: TGTGCCAGCAGTGGGACAGGGGGGCAGCCCCAGCATTTT
CDR3aa: CASSGTGGQPQHF
d_gene: TRBD1
v_gene: TRBV6-1
abundance: few
j_gene: TRBJ1-5

CDR3nt: TGTGCCAGCAGCAACCGGGACAGGGGCGAGCAGTACTTC
CDR3aa: CASSNRDRGEQYF
d_gene: TRBD1
v_gene: TRBV7-9
abundance: few
j_gene: TRBJ2-7

CDR3nt: TGTGCAAGTCGCTTAGGGGACCCGGGTGAAAAACTGTTTTTT
CDR3aa: CASRLGDPGEKLFF
d_gene: NA
v_gene: TRBV12-2
abundance: few
j_gene: TRBJ1-4

CDR3nt: TGTGCCACCAGCACGGACAGGGGGTTTACAGATACGCAGTATTTT
CDR3aa: CATSTDRGFTDTQYF
d_gene: TRBD1
v_gene: TRBV15
abundance: few
j_gene: TRBJ2-3

CDR3nt: TGTGCCAGCAGTACAGGGCTCGATCAGCCCCAGCATTTT
CDR3aa: CASSTGLDQPQHF
d_gene: NA
v_gene: TRBV7-6
abundance: NA
j_gene: TRBJ1-5

CDR3nt: TGCGCCAGCAGCACCTATCCAGGGGACACTGAAGCTTTCTTT
CDR3aa: CASSTYPGDTEAFF
d_gene: NA
v_gene: TRBV5-1
abundance: NA
j_gene: TRBJ1-1

CDR3nt: TGTGCCAGTACCAAGGGACCTTGGGAGACCCAGTACTTC
CDR3aa: CASTKGPWETQYF
d_gene: NA
v_gene: TRBV19
abundance: NA
j_gene: TRBJ2-5

CDR3nt: TGCGCCAGCAGCCCGGGACAGGGCGCTTTATCAGTTCCAGATACGCAGTATTTT
CDR3aa: CASSPGQGALSVPDTQYF
d_gene: TRBD1
v_gene: TRBV4-3
abundance: many
j_gene: TRBJ2-3